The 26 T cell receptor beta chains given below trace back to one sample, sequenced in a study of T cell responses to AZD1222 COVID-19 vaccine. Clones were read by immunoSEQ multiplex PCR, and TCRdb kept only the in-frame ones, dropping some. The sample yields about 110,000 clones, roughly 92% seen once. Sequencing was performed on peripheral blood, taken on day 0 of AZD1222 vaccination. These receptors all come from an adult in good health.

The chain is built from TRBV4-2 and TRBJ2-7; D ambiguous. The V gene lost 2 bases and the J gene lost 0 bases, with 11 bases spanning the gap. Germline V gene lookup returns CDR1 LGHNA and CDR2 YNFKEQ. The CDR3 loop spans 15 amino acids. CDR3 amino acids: CASSQNRGVSYEQYF. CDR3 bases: TGTGCCAGCAGCCAAAACCGCGGAGTCTCCTACGAGCAGTACTTC.

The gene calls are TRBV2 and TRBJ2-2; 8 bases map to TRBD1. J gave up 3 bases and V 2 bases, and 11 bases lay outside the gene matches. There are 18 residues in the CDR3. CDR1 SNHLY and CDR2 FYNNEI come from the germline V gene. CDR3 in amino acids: CASSEPRTGRFHTGELFF. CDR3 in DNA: TGTGCCAGCAGTGAACCTAGGACAGGGCGTTTTCACACCGGGGAGCTGTTTTTT.

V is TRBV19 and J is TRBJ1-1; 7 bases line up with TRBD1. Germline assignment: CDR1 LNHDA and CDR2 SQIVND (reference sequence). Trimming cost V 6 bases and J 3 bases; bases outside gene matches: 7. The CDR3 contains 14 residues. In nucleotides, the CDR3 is TGTGCCAGTAGCCATGGACAGGAATACACTGAAGCTTTCTTT. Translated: CASSHGQEYTEAFF.

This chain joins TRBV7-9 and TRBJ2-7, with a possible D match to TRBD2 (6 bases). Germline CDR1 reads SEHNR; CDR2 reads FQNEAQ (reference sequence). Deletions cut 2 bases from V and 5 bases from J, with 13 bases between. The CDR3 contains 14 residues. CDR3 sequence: CASSLRGLENEQYF. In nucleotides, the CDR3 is TGTGCCAGCAGCTTAAGGGGACTTGAGAACGAGCAGTACTTC.

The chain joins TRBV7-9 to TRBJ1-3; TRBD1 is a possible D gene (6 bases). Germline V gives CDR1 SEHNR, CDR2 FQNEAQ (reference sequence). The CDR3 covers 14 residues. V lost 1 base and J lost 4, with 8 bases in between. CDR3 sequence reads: CASSLGGQGNTIYF. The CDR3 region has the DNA TGTGCCAGCAGCTTAGGGGGGCAAGGAAACACCATATATTTT. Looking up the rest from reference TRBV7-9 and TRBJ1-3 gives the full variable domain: DTGVSQNPRHKITKRGQNVTFRCDPISEHNRLYWYRQTLGQGPEFLTYFQNEAQLEKSRLLSDRFSAERPKGSFSTLEIQRTEQGDSAMYLCASSLGGQGNTIYFGEGSWLTVV.

Here the CDR3 DNA reads TGTGCCAGCAGTTTAGTTCTGGCGGGTGAGCAGTTCTTC. It translates to CASSLVLAGEQFF. The chain uses TRBV12-3 or TRBV12-4 and TRBJ2-1; D perhaps matches TRBD2 (5 bases). With 1 base removed from V and 9 bases from J, the gap between germline ends came to 10 bases. The CDR3 loop spans 13 amino acids.

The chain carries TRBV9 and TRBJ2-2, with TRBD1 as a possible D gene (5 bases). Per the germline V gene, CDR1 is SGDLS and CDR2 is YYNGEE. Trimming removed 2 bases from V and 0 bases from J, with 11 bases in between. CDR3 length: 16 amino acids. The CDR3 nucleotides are TGTGCCAGCAGCGTCAGGGTTGGGGCGAACACCGGGGAGCTGTTTTTT. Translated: CASSVRVGANTGELFF.

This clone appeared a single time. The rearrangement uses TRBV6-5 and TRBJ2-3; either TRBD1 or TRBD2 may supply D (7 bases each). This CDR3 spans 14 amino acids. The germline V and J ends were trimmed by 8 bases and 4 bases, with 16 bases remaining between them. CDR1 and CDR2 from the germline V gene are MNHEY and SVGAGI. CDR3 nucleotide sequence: TGTGCCAGCCTCCAGGGGGGGAGCGCAGATACGCAGTATTTT. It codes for CASLQGGSADTQYF.

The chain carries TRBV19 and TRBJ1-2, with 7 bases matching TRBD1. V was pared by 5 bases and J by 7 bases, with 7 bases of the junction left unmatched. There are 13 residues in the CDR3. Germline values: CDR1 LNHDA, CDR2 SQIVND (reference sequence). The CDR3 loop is CASSSQGMGGYTF. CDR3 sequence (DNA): TGTGCCAGTAGTTCACAGGGGATGGGTGGCTACACCTTC.

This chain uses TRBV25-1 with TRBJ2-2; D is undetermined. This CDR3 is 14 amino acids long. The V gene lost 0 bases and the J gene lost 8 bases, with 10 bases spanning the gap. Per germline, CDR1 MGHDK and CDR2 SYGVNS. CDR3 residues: CASSEYRLGGELFF. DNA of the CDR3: TGTGCCAGCAGTGAATACCGTTTGGGGGGGGAGCTGTTTTTT.

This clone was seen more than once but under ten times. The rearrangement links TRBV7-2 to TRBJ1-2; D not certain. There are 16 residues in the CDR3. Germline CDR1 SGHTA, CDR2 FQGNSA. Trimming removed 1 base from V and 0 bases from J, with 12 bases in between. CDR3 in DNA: TGTGCCAGCAGCTTAGACAAGGCAGGAACTAACTATGGCTACACCTTC. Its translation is CASSLDKAGTNYGYTF.

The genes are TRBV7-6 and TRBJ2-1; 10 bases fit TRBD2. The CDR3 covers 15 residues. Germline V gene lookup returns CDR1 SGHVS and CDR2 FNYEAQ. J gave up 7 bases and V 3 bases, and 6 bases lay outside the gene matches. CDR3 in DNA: TGTGCCAGCAGCTTTCCAGCGGGGGGGCCTAATGAGCAGTTCTTC. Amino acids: CASSFPAGGPNEQFF.

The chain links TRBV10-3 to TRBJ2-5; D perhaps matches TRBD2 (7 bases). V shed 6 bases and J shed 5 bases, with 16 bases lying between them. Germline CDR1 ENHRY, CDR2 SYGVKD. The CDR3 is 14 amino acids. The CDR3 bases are TGTGCCATCAGCGCCGGGGGGCTAGATGAGACCCAGTACTTC. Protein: CAISAGGLDETQYF.

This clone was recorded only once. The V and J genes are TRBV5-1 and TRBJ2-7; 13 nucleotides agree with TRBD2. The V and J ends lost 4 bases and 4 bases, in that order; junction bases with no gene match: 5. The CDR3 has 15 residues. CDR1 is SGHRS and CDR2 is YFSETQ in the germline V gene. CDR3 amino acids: CASSPWTSGGYEQYF. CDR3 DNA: TGCGCCAGCAGCCCCTGGACTAGCGGGGGTTACGAGCAGTACTTC.

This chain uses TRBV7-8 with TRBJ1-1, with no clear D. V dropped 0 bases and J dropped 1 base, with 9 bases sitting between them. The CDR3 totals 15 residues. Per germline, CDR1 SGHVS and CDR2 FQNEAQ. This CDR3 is CASSLARQENTEAFF. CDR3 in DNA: TGTGCCAGCAGCTTAGCGAGGCAGGAGAACACTGAAGCTTTCTTT.

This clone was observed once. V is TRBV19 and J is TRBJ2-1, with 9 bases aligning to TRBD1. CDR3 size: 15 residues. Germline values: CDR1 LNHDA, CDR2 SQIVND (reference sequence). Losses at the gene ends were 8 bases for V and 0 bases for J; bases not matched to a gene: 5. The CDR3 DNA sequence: TGTGCCAGTGGACAGGGGCGCAGCTCCTACAATGAGCAGTTCTTC. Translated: CASGQGRSSYNEQFF.

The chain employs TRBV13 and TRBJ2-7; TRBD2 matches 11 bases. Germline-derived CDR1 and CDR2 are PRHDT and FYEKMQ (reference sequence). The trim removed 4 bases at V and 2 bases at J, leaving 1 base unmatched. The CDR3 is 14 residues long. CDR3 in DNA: TGTGCCAGCAGCTCGGGACTAGCGGCCTACGAGCAGTACTTC. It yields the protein CASSSGLAAYEQYF.

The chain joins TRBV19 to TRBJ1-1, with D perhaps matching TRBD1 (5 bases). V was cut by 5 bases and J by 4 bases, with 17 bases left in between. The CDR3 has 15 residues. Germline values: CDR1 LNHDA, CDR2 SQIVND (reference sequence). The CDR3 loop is CASSETARGGTEAFF. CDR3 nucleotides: TGTGCCAGTAGTGAGACAGCACGCGGGGGCACTGAAGCTTTCTTT.

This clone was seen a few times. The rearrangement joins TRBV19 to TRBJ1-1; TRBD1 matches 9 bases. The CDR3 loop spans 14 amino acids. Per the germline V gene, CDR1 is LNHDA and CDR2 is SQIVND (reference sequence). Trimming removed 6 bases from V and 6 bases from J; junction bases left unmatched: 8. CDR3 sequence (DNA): TGTGCCAGTAGATCCACACAGGGGGCCCCTGAAGCTTTCTTT. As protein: CASRSTQGAPEAFF.

DNA of the CDR3: TGTGCCAGCAGCCGGGGCTCTAGCGGGGCGAACACCGGGGAGCTGTTTTTT. This gives the protein CASSRGSSGANTGELFF. The chain links TRBV3-1 (or the pseudogene TRBV3-2) to TRBJ2-2, with 9 bases matching TRBD2. This CDR3 has 17 residues. Looked up from germline, CDR1 is LGHDT and CDR2 is YNNKEL (reference sequence). With V trimmed by 4 bases and J by 0 bases, 6 bases remained unmatched.

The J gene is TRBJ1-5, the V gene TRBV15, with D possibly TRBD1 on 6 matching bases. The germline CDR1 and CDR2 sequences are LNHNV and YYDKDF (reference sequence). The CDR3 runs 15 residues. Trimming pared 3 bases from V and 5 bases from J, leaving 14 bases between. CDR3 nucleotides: TGTGCCACCAGCAGTAAGGGACATCCTTATCAGCCCCAGCATTTT. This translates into CATSSKGHPYQPQHF.

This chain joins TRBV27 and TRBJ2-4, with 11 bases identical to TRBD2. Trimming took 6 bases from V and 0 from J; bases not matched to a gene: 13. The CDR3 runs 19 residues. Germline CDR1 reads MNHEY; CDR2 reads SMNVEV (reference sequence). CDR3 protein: CASSLSISGGAAAKNIQYF. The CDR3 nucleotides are TGTGCCAGCAGCCTGAGTATTAGCGGGGGGGCCGCAGCCAAAAACATTCAGTACTTC.

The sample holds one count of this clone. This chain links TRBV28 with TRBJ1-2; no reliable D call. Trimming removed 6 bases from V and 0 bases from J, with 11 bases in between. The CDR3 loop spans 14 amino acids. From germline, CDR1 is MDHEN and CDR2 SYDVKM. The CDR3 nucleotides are TGTGCCAGCAGCCTGACGGTCGCTAACTATGGCTACACCTTC. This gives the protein CASSLTVANYGYTF.

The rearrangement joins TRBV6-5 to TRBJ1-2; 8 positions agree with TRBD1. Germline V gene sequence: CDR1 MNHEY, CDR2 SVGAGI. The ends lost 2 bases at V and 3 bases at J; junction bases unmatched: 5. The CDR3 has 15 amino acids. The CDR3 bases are TGTGCCAGCAGTTACCTGGACAGGGAAGACTATGGCTACACCTTC. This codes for CASSYLDREDYGYTF.

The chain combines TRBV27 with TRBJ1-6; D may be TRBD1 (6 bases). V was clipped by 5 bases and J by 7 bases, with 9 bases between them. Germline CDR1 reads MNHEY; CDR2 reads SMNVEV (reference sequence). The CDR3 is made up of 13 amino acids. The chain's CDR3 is CASSIQGNSPLHF. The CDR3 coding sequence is TGTGCCAGCAGTATCCAGGGGAATTCACCCCTCCACTTT.

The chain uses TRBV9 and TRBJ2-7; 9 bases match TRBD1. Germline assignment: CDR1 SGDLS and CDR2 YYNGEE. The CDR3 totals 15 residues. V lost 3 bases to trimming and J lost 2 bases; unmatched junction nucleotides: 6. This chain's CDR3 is CASSAGTGTAYEQYF. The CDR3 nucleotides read TGTGCCAGCAGCGCGGGGACAGGGACGGCCTACGAGCAGTACTTC.